The sequence of this T cell receptor (beta chain) was determined in a study of CD8 T cell repertoires and HIV-1 epitope variants. Overall study context: Epitopes were three Gag families plus Nef HW9 and YT9. The baseline condition was 1M T cells left uncultured. Points from the study as a whole: The assay identified only TCR beta chains of antigen-proliferating T cells.

Sequencing of TCR beta CDR3 used immunoSEQ survey depth. TCRdb's table, derived via immunoSEQ multiplex PCR, lists solely in-frame clones and lacks some. The table lists around 5,100 clones, 66% of them singletons, with roughly 43% in the top ten. CDR3 length: 12 residues. J gave up 6 bases and V 6 bases, and 4 bases lay outside the gene matches. Germline values: CDR1 MNHEY, CDR2 SVGAGI. With regard to this clone: Its antigen is currently unknown.

This chain links TRBV6-5 with TRBJ2-7; 8 bases are a match to TRBD2. Sequencing was done on a sample of cultured CD8+ T cells derived from PBMCs. This TCR was recovered from a male donor with HIV. The CDR3 nucleotides read TGTGCCAGCAGCCCGGGGGGGGGCGAGCAGTACTTC. Translation gives CASSPGGGEQYF.